A single sample gave rise to the 13 T cell receptor beta chains below, sequenced in a study of blood T cell repertoires in COVID-19. The repertoire was sequenced with immunoSEQ multiplex PCR; TCRdb's copy has only in-frame clones and lacks some. This table has some 120,000 clones, 70% to 80% appearing once. The sequenced material came from peripheral blood. All receptors derive from a man in his forties with active or convalescent COVID-19.

CDR3 nucleotides: TGTGCTAGTGGTTTGGTACCAGGGAACGAGCAGTACTTC. Translated: CASGLVPGNEQYF. The chain recombines TRBV12-5 with TRBJ2-7; a possible D gene is TRBD1 (5 bases). Deletions cut 0 bases from V and 5 bases from J, with 8 bases between. Germline V gives CDR1 LGHNT, CDR2 FRNRAP. This CDR3 is 13 amino acids long. The whole variable domain, filled in from reference TRBV12-5 and TRBJ2-7, reads DARVTQTPRHKVTEMGQEVTMRCQPILGHNTVFWYRQTMMQGLELLAYFRNRAPLDDSGMPKDRFSAEMPDATLATLKIQPSEPRDSAVYFCASGLVPGNEQYFGPGTRLTVT.

The table lists this clone with a few counts. The J gene is TRBJ2-3, the V gene TRBV19; a possible D gene is TRBD2 (6 bases). This CDR3 region has 15 residues. Trimming stripped 5 bases from V and 2 bases from J, with 14 bases between. Germline assignment: CDR1 LNHDA and CDR2 SQIVND (reference sequence). CDR3 sequence (DNA): TGTGCCAGTAGTTGGAGCGGGTCCTCCACAGATACGCAGTATTTT. Its translation: CASSWSGSSTDTQYF.

The chain is built from TRBV5-6 and TRBJ1-2; D unresolved. The length of the CDR3 is 14 residues. Looked up from germline, CDR1 is SGHDT and CDR2 is YYEEEE. Trimming cost V 2 bases and J 2 bases, with 10 bases left between them. The CDR3 region is CASSFKTANYGYTF. The CDR3 bases are TGTGCCAGCAGCTTCAAAACTGCGAACTATGGCTACACCTTC.

V is TRBV7-9 and J is TRBJ2-1; TRBD2 is a possible D gene (6 bases). CDR1 is SEHNR and CDR2 is FQNEAQ in the germline V gene (reference sequence). There are 16 residues in the CDR3. Deletions cut 2 bases from V and 6 bases from J, with 17 bases between. The CDR3 sequence is CASSLILGGAGNEQFF. DNA for the CDR3: TGTGCCAGCAGCTTAATTCTCGGCGGGGCGGGCAATGAGCAGTTCTTC.

The genes are TRBV28 and TRBJ1-1; no clear D. Trimming stripped 10 bases from V and 0 bases from J, with 15 bases between. CDR1 is MDHEN, CDR2 SYDVKM, per germline. The length of the CDR3 is 14 residues. The CDR3: CATRMGPLNTEAFF. CDR3 nucleotides: TGTGCCACCCGCATGGGCCCCCTGAACACTGAAGCTTTCTTT.

This clone was seen only once. The CDR3 DNA reads TGCGCCAGCAGCACCCCGAGCGGGGACTCCTACGAGCAGTACTTC. Translation gives CASSTPSGDSYEQYF. The chain couples TRBV5-1 to TRBJ2-7; TRBD2 matches at 7 bases. The germline gives CDR1 SGHRS, CDR2 YFSETQ. The CDR3 is made up of 15 amino acids. After removal of 4 bases from V and 0 bases from J, the junction contained 7 bases not matched to a gene.

The chain links TRBV4-1 to TRBJ1-6, with D uncertain. The germline gives CDR1 MGHRA, CDR2 YSYEKL. Between the trimmed V and J ends, which lost 1 base and 6 bases, there was a span of 13 bases. This CDR3 region has 16 residues. DNA of the CDR3: TGCGCCAGCAGCCAAGGAAACCGGGGAGGTAATTCACCCCTCCACTTT. It specifies CASSQGNRGGNSPLHF.

The CDR3 loop is CASSQEGTGGLAKNIQYF. In DNA form, the CDR3 reads TGCGCCAGCAGCCAAGAGGGGACAGGGGGGCTAGCCAAAAACATTCAGTACTTC. V is TRBV4-1 and J is TRBJ2-4, with 11 bases that match TRBD1. The CDR3 runs to 18 residues. Germline CDR1 MGHRA, CDR2 YSYEKL. The ends lost 0 bases at V and 0 bases at J; junction bases unmatched: 4.

For the CDR3, the DNA is TGTGCCAGCAGTGAATTGGGACAGGGAACCTACGAGCAGTACTTC. This encodes CASSELGQGTYEQYF. This chain connects TRBV6-1 to TRBJ2-7; 9 nucleotides align to TRBD1. The CDR3 consists of 15 residues. Germline loops: CDR1 MNHNS, CDR2 SASEGT. V lost 2 bases and J lost 2; bases outside the gene matches: 4.

The CDR3 DNA reads TGTGCCAGCAGCTTGGATGGGACAACCTACGAGCAGTACTTC. It translates to CASSLDGTTYEQYF. The chain carries TRBV5-4 and TRBJ2-7; D is perhaps TRBD1 (6 bases). The CDR3 runs to 14 residues. V lost 0 bases and J lost 2, with 9 bases in between. Germline CDR1 SGHNT, CDR2 YYREEE (reference sequence).

The rearrangement links TRBV24-1 to TRBJ1-3, with 7 bases aligning to TRBD1. The CDR3 runs 17 residues. The J segment lost 4 bases and the V segment lost 4 bases, leaving 12 bases of the junction unmatched. From germline, CDR1 is KGHDR and CDR2 SFDVKD. The CDR3 DNA reads as TGTGCCACCAGTGACTCCGGAGAAAAGGGGGCAGGAAACACCATATATTTT. This sequence encodes CATSDSGEKGAGNTIYF.

The chain joins TRBV18 to TRBJ1-5, with D unclear. The germline gives CDR1 KGHSH, CDR2 LQKENI. V was clipped by 4 bases and J by 6 bases, with 16 bases between them. This CDR3 has 15 residues. The CDR3 is CASSLKEGVSQPQHF. The CDR3 coding sequence is TGTGCCAGCTCACTAAAGGAGGGAGTCAGTCAGCCCCAGCATTTT. The full variable domain, rest sourced from reference TRBV18 and TRBJ1-5, is NAGVMQNPRHLVRRRGQEARLRCSPMKGHSHVYWYRQLPEEGLKFMVYLQKENIIDESGMPKERFSAEFPKEGPSILRIQQVVRGDSAAYFCASSLKEGVSQPQHFGDGTRLSIL.

DNA of the CDR3: TGTGCCAGCAGCCAAGATCGTGCGGGAGATACGCAGTATTTT. Residues: CASSQDRAGDTQYF. The chain joins TRBV4-2 to TRBJ2-3; weak D call: TRBD2 (5 bases). The CDR3 totals 14 residues. The germline V gene has CDR1 LGHNA and CDR2 YNFKEQ. The V gene lost 0 bases and the J gene lost 5 bases, with 9 bases spanning the gap.